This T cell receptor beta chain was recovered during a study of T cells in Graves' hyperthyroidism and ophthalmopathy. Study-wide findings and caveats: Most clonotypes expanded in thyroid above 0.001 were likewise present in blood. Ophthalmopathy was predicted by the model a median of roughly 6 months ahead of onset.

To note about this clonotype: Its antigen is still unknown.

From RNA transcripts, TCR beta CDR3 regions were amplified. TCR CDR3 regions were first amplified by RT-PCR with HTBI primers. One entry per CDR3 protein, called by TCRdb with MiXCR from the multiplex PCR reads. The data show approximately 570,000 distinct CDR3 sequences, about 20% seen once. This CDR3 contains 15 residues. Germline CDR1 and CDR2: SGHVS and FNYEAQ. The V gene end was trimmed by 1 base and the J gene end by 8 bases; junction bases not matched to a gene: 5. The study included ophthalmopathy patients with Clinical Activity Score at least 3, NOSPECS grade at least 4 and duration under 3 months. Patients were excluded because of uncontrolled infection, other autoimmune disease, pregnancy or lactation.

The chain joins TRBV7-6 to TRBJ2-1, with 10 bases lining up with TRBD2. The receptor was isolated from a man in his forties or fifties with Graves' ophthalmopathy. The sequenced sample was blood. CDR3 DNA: TGTGCCAGCAGCTTAGTTCTAGCGGGAGTCGATGAGCAGTTCTTC. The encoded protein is CASSLVLAGVDEQFF.